One sample yielded the 9 T cell receptor beta chains listed below, sequenced in a study of technical replicates of blood from four donors. TCRdb keeps only in-frame clones here, not all; method: immunoSEQ multiplex PCR. The data show some 12,000 clones, approximately 96% seen once. Sequenced input: PBMCs. These TCRs come from a human donor in good health.

This clone came up once. The chain joins TRBV27 to TRBJ1-5; D might be TRBD1 (6 bases). The CDR3 contains 14 residues. The V end was cut by 9 bases, the J end by 4 bases, with 16 bases between. Germline V gene lookup returns CDR1 MNHEY and CDR2 SMNVEV (reference sequence). The CDR3: CASRNQGSNQPQHF. The CDR3 DNA reads as TGTGCCAGTCGAAACCAGGGGAGTAATCAGCCCCAGCATTTT.

The rearrangement links TRBV5-1 to TRBJ2-7; D possibly corresponds to TRBD2 (10 bases). The germline CDR1 and CDR2 sequences are SGHRS and YFSETQ. The V and J ends lost 5 bases and 7 bases respectively, with 31 bases between them. The CDR3 spans 18 residues. The CDR3 nucleotides are TGCGCCAGCAGGGGTGGGACAGGGATTAGCGGGAGGCGGCAGGAGCAGTACTTC. Protein sequence: CASRGGTGISGRRQEQYF.

The rearrangement links TRBV30 to TRBJ2-7, with D uncertain. Germline V gene sequence: CDR1 GTSNPN, CDR2 SVGIG (reference sequence). V lost 0 bases and J 7 bases, leaving 7 bases between the germline ends. This CDR3 spans 11 amino acids. CDR3 DNA sequence: TGTGCCTGGAGTGTACGAGAAGAGCAGTACTTC. This encodes CAWSVREEQYF.

This chain joins TRBV10-2 and TRBJ1-1; 7 positions match TRBD1. Germline CDR1 WSHSY, CDR2 SAAADI. The CDR3 is made up of 14 amino acids. V gave up 5 bases and J gave up 4 bases; unmatched junction bases: 7. The CDR3 region is CASSSTGPPTEAFF. CDR3 sequence (DNA): TGCGCCAGCAGTTCGACAGGGCCCCCCACTGAAGCTTTCTTT.

The chain couples TRBV11-2 to TRBJ2-7, with a weak D call TRBD2 (5 bases). Trimming stripped 2 bases from V and 4 bases from J, with 12 bases between. Germline loops: CDR1 SGHAT, CDR2 FQNNGV. The CDR3 sequence is 14 residues long. The CDR3, as DNA: TGTGCCAGCAGCTTACGCCTGGGAGATTACGAGCAGTACTTC. It specifies CASSLRLGDYEQYF.

The chain employs TRBV6-5 and TRBJ1-3, with D possibly being TRBD1 (5 bases). Trimming cost V 4 bases and J 1 base, with 11 bases left between them. CDR3 length: 15 amino acids. Germline CDR1 and CDR2: MNHEY and SVGAGI. The CDR3 coding sequence is TGTGCCAGCAGTTTTACTAAGGGGTCTGGAAACACCATATATTTT. Translating gives CASSFTKGSGNTIYF.

V usage is TRBV25-1 and J usage is TRBJ2-7; 9 bases agree with TRBD1. V was pared by 3 bases and J by 1 base, with 1 base of the junction left unmatched. Germline CDR1 reads MGHDK; CDR2 reads SYGVNS. There are 14 residues in the CDR3. Here the CDR3 DNA reads TGTGCCAGCAGTGAGGGACAGGGATCCTACGAGCAGTACTTC. Translation gives CASSEGQGSYEQYF.

V and J are TRBV6-1 and TRBJ2-4; 12 bases are a match to TRBD1. V was pared by 2 bases and J by 6 bases, with 5 bases of the junction left unmatched. Germline lookup yields CDR1 MNHNS and CDR2 SASEGT. The CDR3 extends over 16 amino acids. The CDR3 here is CASSELGQGARNIQYF. The CDR3 DNA follows: TGTGCCAGCAGTGAATTGGGACAGGGGGCGAGAAACATTCAGTACTTC.

The J gene is TRBJ2-7, the V gene TRBV5-1; 10 bases are shared with TRBD2. CDR3 length: 18 amino acids. Germline V CDR1 and CDR2: SGHRS, YFSETQ. V gave up 4 bases and J gave up 7 bases; unmatched junction bases: 20. As DNA, the CDR3 is TGCGCCAGCAGCCACCCCCGTGGGACTAGCGAGGGGTCGGGGGAGCAGTACTTC. This translates into CASSHPRGTSEGSGEQYF.